This TCR beta chain was observed in a study of identifying expanded T cells in peripheral blood. Produced via immunoSEQ multiplex PCR; TCRdb's table is partial and in-frame only. The sample consists of about 85,000 clones, more than 75% of them appearing once. Source material: blood. This sequence was found in a person aged 18-69 years in good health.

The CDR3 loop is CASSPGPPSSQYF. CDR3 nucleotide sequence: TGTGCCAGCAGTCCGGGACCCCCTTCGTCGCAGTATTTT. The chain joins TRBV6-1 to TRBJ2-3; either TRBD1 or TRBD2 may fit D (5 bases each). V lost 5 bases and J 10 bases, leaving 16 bases between the germline ends. Germline-derived CDR1 and CDR2 are MNHNS and SASEGT. This CDR3 has 13 amino acids.